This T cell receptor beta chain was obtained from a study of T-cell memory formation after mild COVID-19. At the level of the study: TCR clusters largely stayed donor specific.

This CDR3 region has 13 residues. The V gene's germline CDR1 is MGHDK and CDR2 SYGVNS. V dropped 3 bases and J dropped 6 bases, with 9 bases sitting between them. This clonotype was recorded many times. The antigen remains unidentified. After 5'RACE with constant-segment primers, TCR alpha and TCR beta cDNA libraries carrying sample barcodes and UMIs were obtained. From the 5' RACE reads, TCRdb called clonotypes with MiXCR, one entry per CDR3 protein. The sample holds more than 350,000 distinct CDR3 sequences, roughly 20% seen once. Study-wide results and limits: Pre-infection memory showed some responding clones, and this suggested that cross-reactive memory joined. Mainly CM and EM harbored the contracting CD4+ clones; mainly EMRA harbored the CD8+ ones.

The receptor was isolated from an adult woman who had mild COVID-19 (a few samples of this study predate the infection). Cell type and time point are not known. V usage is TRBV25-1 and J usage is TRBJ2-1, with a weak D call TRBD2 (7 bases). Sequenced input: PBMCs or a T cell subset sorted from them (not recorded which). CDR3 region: CASSERGGNEQFF. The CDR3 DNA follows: TGTGCCAGCAGTGAGAGGGGGGGCAATGAGCAGTTCTTC.